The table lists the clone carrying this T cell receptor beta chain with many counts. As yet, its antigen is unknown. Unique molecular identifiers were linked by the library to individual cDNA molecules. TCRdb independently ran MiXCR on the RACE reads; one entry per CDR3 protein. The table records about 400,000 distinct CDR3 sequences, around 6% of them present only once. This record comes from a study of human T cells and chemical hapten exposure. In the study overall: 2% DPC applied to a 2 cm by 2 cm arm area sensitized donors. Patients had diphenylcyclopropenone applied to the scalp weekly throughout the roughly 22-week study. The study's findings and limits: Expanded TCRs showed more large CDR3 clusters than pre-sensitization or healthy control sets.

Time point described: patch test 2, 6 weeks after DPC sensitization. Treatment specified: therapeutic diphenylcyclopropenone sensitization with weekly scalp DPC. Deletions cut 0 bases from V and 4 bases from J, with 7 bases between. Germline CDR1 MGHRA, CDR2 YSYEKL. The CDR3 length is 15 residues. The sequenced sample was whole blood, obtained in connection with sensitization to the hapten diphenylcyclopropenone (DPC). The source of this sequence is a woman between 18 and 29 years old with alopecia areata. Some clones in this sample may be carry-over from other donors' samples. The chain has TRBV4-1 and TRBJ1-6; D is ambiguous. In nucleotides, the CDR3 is TGCGCCAGCAGCCAAGAAACGCGTTATAATTCACCCCTCCACTTT. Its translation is CASSQETRYNSPLHF.